This TCR beta chain was captured by sequencing in a study of blood T cell repertoires in COVID-19. Overall study context: T cells, B-cell-depleted T cells, or PBMCs supplied cDNA or gDNA.

The table lists this clone with a few counts. The CDR3 covers 15 residues. The V and J ends lost 5 bases and 2 bases, in that order; junction bases with no gene match: 4. Germline V gives CDR1 SGHVS, CDR2 FNYEAQ. Authors' methods: The assay estimated nucleated cells by amplifying reference gene primers. Generated by immunoSEQ multiplex PCR, the TCRdb table keeps only in-frame clones and is missing some. That table furnishes V, J and clone size, whereas the DNA furnished D and trimming. The table lists approximately 470,000 clones, approximately 83% of them singletons. The chain recombines TRBV7-6 with TRBJ2-3; 10 positions match TRBD1. This sequence was found in a human donor in a cohort sampled during active COVID-19. Sequencing was done on a sample of peripheral blood. In nucleotides, the CDR3 is TGTGCCAGCAGCCACGGGACAGGGGCCACAGATACGCAGTATTTT. Translated, it gives CASSHGTGATDTQYF. Together with reference TRBV7-6 and TRBJ2-3, the CDR3 gives the full variable domain: GAGVSQSPRYKVTKRGQDVALRCDPISGHVSLYWYRQALGQGPEFLTYFNYEAQQDKSGLPNDRFSAERPEGSISTLTIQRTEQRDSAMYRCASSHGTGATDTQYFGPGTRLTVL.